These 20 T cell receptor beta chains were sequenced from one sample in a study of T cell clones after liver transplantation (dated by TCRdb to about 2019). Receptor amplification or capture employed the immunoSEQ multiplex PCR assay. What TCRdb holds here is the immuneACCESS table cut down to in-frame rearrangements. Part of the clones is not present; checked against another copy, under half of the missing clones reflect an unresolved V gene, and the others are unexplained. Within this sample are just over 80,000 clones, with 80% to 85% of them counted one time only. The ten largest clonotypes hold 0.45% to 0.6% of the sample. This specimen was CD4+ T cells from blood, taken almost 47 months after liver transplant. The source is a human patient who received a liver transplant. Some T cells seen after a transplant may have their origin in the graft donor.

The chain recombines TRBV28 with TRBJ1-4; 7 bases fit TRBD1. This CDR3 spans 15 amino acids. V lost 2 bases, J lost 4 bases, and 4 bases stayed unmatched. Looked up from germline, CDR1 is MDHEN and CDR2 is SYDVKM. In nucleotides, the CDR3 is TGTGCCAGCAGTTTACCGACAGGGCTTAATGAAAAACTGTTTTTT. It is translated as CASSLPTGLNEKLFF.

The gene calls are TRBV4-2 and TRBJ1-2; D ambiguous. Trimming took off 0 bases at V and 6 bases at J, with 2 bases between the two ends. This CDR3 comprises 11 residues. Germline V lookup: CDR1 LGHNA, CDR2 YNFKEQ. CDR3 sequence (DNA): TGTGCCAGCAGCCAAGAGAATGGCTACACCTTC. Protein sequence: CASSQENGYTF.

CDR3 in amino acids: CASSLTSGQINEKLFF. CDR3 coding DNA: TGTGCCAGCAGCCTTACTTCGGGACAGATTAATGAAAAACTGTTTTTT. The J gene is TRBJ1-4, the V gene TRBV7-2; 7 bases align to TRBD1. J was trimmed by 4 bases and V by 5 bases; bases with no gene match: 10. The CDR3 covers 16 residues. Germline CDR1 SGHTA, CDR2 FQGNSA.

The chain employs TRBV7-2 and TRBJ2-5; TRBD1 matches at 11 bases. CDR1 and CDR2 from the germline V gene are SGHTA and FQGNSA. V lost 4 bases and J lost 5; bases outside the gene matches: 6. This CDR3 contains 15 residues. The CDR3 nucleotides are TGTGCCAGCAGCTCCGGACAGGGGGCGAGGGAGACCCAGTACTTC. Protein sequence: CASSSGQGARETQYF.

This clone was observed a handful of times. The chain combines TRBV28 with TRBJ2-7; TRBD2 agrees at 7 bases. CDR3 length: 19 residues. V was pared by 3 bases and J by 2 bases, with 19 bases of the junction left unmatched. CDR1 and CDR2 (germline): MDHEN, SYDVKM. CDR3 DNA: TGTGCCAGCAGTTTTTCCCCCCTCCCTGGGGGGGTCCTAACCTACGAGCAGTACTTC. It translates to CASSFSPLPGGVLTYEQYF.

The chain recombines TRBV10-3 with TRBJ1-4, with 9 bases lining up with TRBD1. The V gene end was trimmed by 7 bases and the J gene end by 8 bases; junction bases not matched to a gene: 5. CDR3 length equals 13 residues. Germline CDR1 ENHRY, CDR2 SYGVKD. The CDR3 coding sequence is TGTGCCATCAACAGGGGGCGCGAGGAAAAACTGTTTTTT. This translates into CAINRGREEKLFF.

The chain uses TRBV27 and TRBJ1-1; D unclear. Germline V gene sequence: CDR1 MNHEY, CDR2 SMNVEV (reference sequence). The CDR3 runs 14 residues. Trimming took off 6 bases at V and 2 bases at J, with 13 bases between the two ends. The CDR3 here is CASSRDRQNTEAFF. CDR3 DNA: TGTGCCAGCAGCCGGGATCGCCAAAACACTGAAGCTTTCTTT.

This clone appeared a few times. This rearrangement joins TRBV6-4 to TRBJ1-1; D gene unclear. Germline lookup yields CDR1 MRHNA and CDR2 SNTAGT. V shed 2 bases and J shed 0 bases, with 16 bases lying between them. This CDR3 is 17 amino acids long. The chain's CDR3 is CASSDGKDKWMNTEAFF. The DNA of the CDR3 is TGTGCCAGCAGTGACGGTAAAGACAAATGGATGAACACTGAAGCTTTCTTT.

The genes are TRBV7-2 and TRBJ1-1, with D tentatively TRBD1 (6 bases). The CDR3 extends over 19 amino acids. Trimming removed 0 bases from V and 2 bases from J, with 22 bases in between. From germline, CDR1 is SGHTA and CDR2 FQGNSA. The CDR3 spells CASSLAPGQWRGTNTEAFF. The CDR3 DNA follows: TGTGCCAGCAGCTTAGCCCCAGGACAGTGGAGAGGAACTAACACTGAAGCTTTCTTT.

The chain uses TRBV19 and TRBJ1-5; 10 bases are a match to TRBD1. The CDR3 is 16 residues long. Germline loops: CDR1 LNHDA, CDR2 SQIVND (reference sequence). V trimming: 3 bases; J trimming: 4 bases; junction bases outside the gene matches: 6. The CDR3 loop reads CASSIQAGQGNQPQHF. As DNA, the CDR3 is TGTGCCAGTAGTATTCAGGCGGGACAGGGGAATCAGCCCCAGCATTTT.

The J gene is TRBJ2-3, the V gene TRBV6-1, with 8 positions matching TRBD1. Per the germline V gene, CDR1 is MNHNS and CDR2 is SASEGT. The CDR3 consists of 14 residues. J lost 3 bases, V lost 4 bases, and 3 bases had no gene match. DNA of the CDR3: TGTGCCAGCAGTGCTCACAGGGGGACAGATACGCAGTATTTT. Protein: CASSAHRGTDTQYF.

The rearrangement uses TRBV7-2 and TRBJ2-7, with 7 bases identical to TRBD2. Trimming took 5 bases from V and 4 from J; bases not matched to a gene: 5. The CDR3 sequence is 13 residues long. The germline V gene has CDR1 SGHTA and CDR2 FQGNSA. CDR3 DNA: TGTGCCAGCAGCGGCGGGAGCGGGTACGAGCAGTACTTC. Protein: CASSGGSGYEQYF. The full variable domain, completed using reference TRBV7-2 and TRBJ2-7, is GAGVSQSPSNKVTEKGKDVELRCDPISGHTALYWYRQSLGQGLEFLIYFQGNSAPDKSGLPSDRFSAERTGGSVSTLTIQRTQQEDSAVYLCASSGGSGYEQYFGPGTRLTVT.

This clone was counted a few times. The chain recombines TRBV18 with TRBJ2-7, with TRBD2 identical over 9 bases. Trimming took 4 bases from V and 4 from J; bases not matched to a gene: 14. The CDR3 extends over 17 amino acids. The germline CDR1 and CDR2 sequences are KGHSH and LQKENI. CDR3 DNA sequence: TGTGCCAGCTCACAGGGTCAACTGGCGGGAGGGCTGTACGAGCAGTACTTC. As protein: CASSQGQLAGGLYEQYF.

This chain joins TRBV6-6 and TRBJ1-2, with 7 bases aligning to TRBD1. This CDR3 spans 14 amino acids. V was clipped by 4 bases and J by 0 bases; unmatched bases: 2. The germline V gene has CDR1 MNHNY and CDR2 SVGAGI (reference sequence). The CDR3 region is CASSFGTANYGYTF. The CDR3 nucleotides read TGTGCCAGCAGTTTCGGGACAGCTAACTATGGCTACACCTTC.

This chain joins TRBV28 and TRBJ1-1; TRBD1 agrees at 10 bases. Trimming at V came to 7 bases and at J to 3 bases, leaving 8 bases not matched to a gene. Germline CDR1 MDHEN, CDR2 SYDVKM. The length of the CDR3 is 15 residues. The CDR3 sequence: CASIPRDRGDTEAFF. The CDR3 region has the DNA TGTGCCAGCATCCCCCGGGACAGGGGTGACACTGAAGCTTTCTTT. The variable domain in full, completed from reference TRBV28 and TRBJ1-1, reads DVKVTQSSRYLVKRTGEKVFLECVQDMDHENMFWYRQDPGLGLRLIYFSYDVKMKEKGDIPEGYSVSREKKERFSLILESASTNQTSMYLCASIPRDRGDTEAFFGQGTRLTVV.

About this clone itself: Sequence at one end of the junction differs from germline and may be a read error. V gene TRBV28 combines with J gene TRBJ2-1, with D uncertain. The CDR3 is 12 residues long. The germline V gene has CDR1 MDHEN and CDR2 SYDVKM. For the CDR3, the DNA is TGTGCCAGCAGTCCCTCCGACAATGAGCAGTTCTTC. Translation gives CASSPSDNEQFF.

J is TRBJ2-7 and V is TRBV6-5; D gene unclear. Germline values: CDR1 MNHEY, CDR2 SVGAGI. The CDR3 loop spans 15 amino acids. V lost 6 bases to trimming and J lost 2 bases, with 17 bases between them. In DNA, the CDR3 is TGTGCCAGCAGCCCATCGTATTTGGTAGCCTACGAGCAGTACTTC. It encodes CASSPSYLVAYEQYF.

This chain joins TRBV19 and TRBJ1-5; TRBD1 is a possible D gene (6 bases). This CDR3 has 14 residues. Germline loops: CDR1 LNHDA, CDR2 SQIVND (reference sequence). Deletions cut 5 bases from V and 7 bases from J, with 15 bases between. The CDR3 DNA is TGTGCCAGTAGTGTACGGGGGGGCGAACAGCCCCAGCATTTT. As protein: CASSVRGGEQPQHF.

This sequence joins TRBV7-8 and TRBJ1-5, with TRBD1 as a possible D gene (6 bases). Trimming removed 1 base from V and 6 bases from J, with 16 bases in between. This CDR3 is 16 amino acids long. Germline values: CDR1 SGHVS, CDR2 FQNEAQ. CDR3 nucleotides: TGTGCCAGCAGCTTAGACACAGGGTATGTCCGTCAGCCCCAGCATTTT. Translated, it gives CASSLDTGYVRQPQHF.

The CDR3 nucleotides are TGTGCCAGTAAACTAAGACAGTCAAACACTGAAGCTTTCTTT. This translates into CASKLRQSNTEAFF. J is TRBJ1-1 and V is TRBV19, with a possible D match to TRBD1 (5 bases). The length of the CDR3 is 14 residues. V gave up 7 bases and J gave up 2 bases, with 14 bases separating them. Per germline, CDR1 LNHDA and CDR2 SQIVND (reference sequence).